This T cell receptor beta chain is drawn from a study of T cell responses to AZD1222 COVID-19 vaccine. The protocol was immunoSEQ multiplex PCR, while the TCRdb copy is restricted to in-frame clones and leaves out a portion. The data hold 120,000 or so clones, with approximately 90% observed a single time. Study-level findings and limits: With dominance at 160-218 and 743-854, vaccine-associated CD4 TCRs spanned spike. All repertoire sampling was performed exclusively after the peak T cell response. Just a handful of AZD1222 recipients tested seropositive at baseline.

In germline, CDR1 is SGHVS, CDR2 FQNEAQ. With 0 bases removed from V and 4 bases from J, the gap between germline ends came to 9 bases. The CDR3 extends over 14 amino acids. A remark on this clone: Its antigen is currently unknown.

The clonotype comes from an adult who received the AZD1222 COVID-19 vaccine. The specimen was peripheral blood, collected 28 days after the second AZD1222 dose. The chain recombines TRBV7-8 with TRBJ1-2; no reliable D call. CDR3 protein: CASSLATGSYGYTF. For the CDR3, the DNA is TGTGCCAGCAGCTTAGCGACGGGGAGCTATGGCTACACCTTC.